A selection of T cell receptor beta chains follows, all from one sample in a study of blood T cell repertoires in COVID-19. Repertoires were generated with immunoSEQ multiplex PCR, while TCRdb's copy carries only in-frame clones and drops some. The sample consists of under 450,000 clones, about 80% of them appearing once. The sample taken for sequencing was peripheral blood. The source is a human donor with acute or convalescent COVID-19. The donor label of this sample is uncertain. Both conserved end residues are part of each CDR3.

v_call cdr3_aa
TRBV5-1 CASSRGEINYGYTF
TRBV15 CATSMVGRFRELFF
TRBV14 CASRLGRGEAFF
TRBV2 CASSDEQGSNQPQHF
TRBV14 CASSQQPSDGYTF
TRBV6-2/TRBV6-3 CASSVSLRGLPYGYTF
TRBV5-4 CASSLSSLRYTF
TRBV2 CASNYGYDQPQHF
TRBV7-9 CASRGQAYTEAFF
TRBV6-1 CASSPYSTDTQYF
TRBV5-4 CASSVDNTRNTEAFF
TRBV6-7 CASSPQQGALANEKLFF
TRBV12-5 CASQGQASTGELFF
TRBV19 CASSMAYGVGGNTEAFF
TRBV2 CASKASGGYEQYF
TRBV5-1 CASSLAFSGELFF
TRBV2 CASSRTRTGTNEQFF
TRBV7-6 CASSLSQTQNTEAFF
TRBV5-1 CASSLPGQGSNQPQHF
TRBV2 CASSADRGSEKLFF
TRBV30 CAWSGVETQYF
TRBV7-8 CASSPLDGQINQPQHF
TRBV19 CASSILAGAPDTQYF
TRBV18 CASSSRTGGDRREKLFF
TRBV6-1 CASSDATTNEKLFF
TRBV28 CASAPGQGARATNEKLFF
TRBV2 CASSEQGALDEQYF
TRBV3-1/TRBV3-2 CASVRQGRAGELFF
TRBV18 CASSGQTGLDTQYF
TRBV18 CASSPETGKAFF
TRBV28 CASRGGRETYGYTF
TRBV2 CASSEQGRTGELFF
TRBV5-1 CASSYGQGAQEQFF
TRBV3-1/TRBV3-2 CASSPRAGNSPLHF
TRBV11-2 CASSLAAGHQPQHF
TRBV2 CASSARGLLNQPQHF
TRBV6-5 CASSPSGQASYGYTF
TRBV18 CASSTGLTEAFF
TRBV7-9 CASSPPSPGAGTDTQYF
TRBV5-1 CASSWGLKNTEAFF
TRBV19 CASSIRDNNQPQHF
TRBV5-1 CASSLTGVNTEAFF
TRBV3-1/TRBV3-2 CASVRGGEQFF
TRBV6-1 CASSETGTTLNIQYF
TRBV6-5 CASSSKSTGSSPLHF
TRBV6-5 CASSYSSWGADTQYF
TRBV15 CATSRDRISTGELFF
TRBV5-6 CASSPLGSTEAFF
TRBV11-2 CASSLAGPRDGYTF
TRBV5-6 CASSFPGGANVLTF
TRBV7-9 CASSRGLLQETQYF
TRBV5-1 CASSGSGGSTDTQYF
TRBV14 CASSQGRPQWSSYNEQFF
TRBV11-2 CASRGWGQPNTEAFF
TRBV3-1/TRBV3-2 CASSQGTGNQPQHF
TRBV28 CASSSTGGIAFF
TRBV15 CATSRDTVPYEQYF
TRBV7-2 CASSLEASGADTQYF
TRBV18 CASSPSQGVSTYEQYF